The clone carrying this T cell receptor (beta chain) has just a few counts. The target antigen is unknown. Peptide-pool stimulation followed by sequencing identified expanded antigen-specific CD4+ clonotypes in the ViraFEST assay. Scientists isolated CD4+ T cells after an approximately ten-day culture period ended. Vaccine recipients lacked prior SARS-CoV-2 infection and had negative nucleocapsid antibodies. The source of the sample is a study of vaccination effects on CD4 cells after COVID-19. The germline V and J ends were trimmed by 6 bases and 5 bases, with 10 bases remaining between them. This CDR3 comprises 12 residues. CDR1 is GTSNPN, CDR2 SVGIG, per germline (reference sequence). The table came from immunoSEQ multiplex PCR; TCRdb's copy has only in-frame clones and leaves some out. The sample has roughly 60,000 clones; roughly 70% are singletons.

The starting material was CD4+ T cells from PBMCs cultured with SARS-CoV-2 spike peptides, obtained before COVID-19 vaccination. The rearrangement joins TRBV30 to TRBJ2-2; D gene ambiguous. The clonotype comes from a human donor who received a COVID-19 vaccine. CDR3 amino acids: CACRSRTGELFF. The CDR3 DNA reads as TGTGCCTGTCGAAGTCGGACCGGGGAGCTGTTTTTT. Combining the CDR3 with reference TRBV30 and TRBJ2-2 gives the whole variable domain SQTIHQWPATLVQPVGSPLSLECTVEGTSNPNLYWYRQAAGRGLQLLFYSVGIGQISSEVPQNLSASRPQDRQFILSSKKLLLSDSGFYLCACRSRTGELFFGEGSRLTVL.